Given below is one TCR beta chain in context. Both peripheral blood and punch biopsies of lesional scalp skin were obtained from patients who had alopecia areata. PBMCs provided sorted CD4+ and CD8+ T cells. Reverse transcribed after extraction, RNA yielded cDNA as the sequencing template. Profiled with immunoSEQ multiplex PCR; TCRdb holds only in-frame clones, not every one. The sample carries around 200,000 clones, almost 65% recorded once. The sample belongs to a study of CD8+ T cells in alopecia areata. Study summary: Treated patients were dosed with oral tofacitinib, taking 5 to 10 mg twice daily. For 6 to 18 months, tofacitinib was taken, and 6 months off drug followed.

This CDR3 spans 14 amino acids. Losses at the gene ends were 4 bases for V and 4 bases for J; bases not matched to a gene: 0. Germline values: CDR1 SEHNR, CDR2 FQNEAQ (reference sequence). The receptor was isolated from a human donor with alopecia areata. The chain employs TRBV7-9 and TRBJ2-1, with 11 bases fitting TRBD2. Sequenced material: CD4+ T cells sorted from blood, taken at week 0. The CDR3 DNA is TGTGCCAGCAGCTCTAGCGGGAGGTACAATGAGCAGTTCTTC. This gives the protein CASSSSGRYNEQFF.